This passage covers 2 T cell receptor beta chains from one sample sequenced in a study of PD-1 blockade in classical Hodgkin lymphoma (dated by TCRdb to between 2020 and 2021). The library was built by means of the immunoSEQ multiplex PCR assay. In TCRdb, the immuneACCESS table is reduced to in-frame sequences with V and J assigned. These tables do not hold every clone; where another copy was compared, an unresolved V gene accounts for under half, and the others remain unexplained. The sample profile shows roughly 90,000 clones; 83% of them were found once. The top ten constitute around 15% of the sample. The sample's time point label, in plain terms: cycle 4 day 1 (C4D1), after more than five weeks of nivolumab. Relapse after autologous stem cell transplantation had occurred in all trial patients, and cohorts A, B and C were distinguished by prior brentuximab vedotin exposure. The sample here was peripheral blood mononuclear cells (PBMCs), taken before the fourth cycle of nivolumab. The receptors derive from a human donor with classical Hodgkin lymphoma.

The rearrangement links TRBV10-3 to TRBJ2-7; D is possibly TRBD1 or TRBD2 (6 bases each). Germline CDR1 and CDR2: ENHRY and SYGVKD. The CDR3 totals 20 residues. V shed 4 bases and J shed 2 bases, with 30 bases lying between them. The CDR3 here is CAISGVGAWGVGRGAYEQYF. The CDR3 DNA reads TGTGCCATCAGTGGAGTGGGGGCATGGGGGGTTGGCAGGGGTGCCTACGAGCAGTACTTC.

This clone showed up just once. The chain joins TRBV10-3 to TRBJ2-1; D may correspond to TRBD1 or TRBD2 (5 bases each). V was clipped by 10 bases and J by 0 bases, with 10 bases between them. CDR1 is ENHRY and CDR2 is SYGVKD in the germline V gene. The CDR3 is 13 amino acids. CDR3 residues: CATAGGSYNEQFF. The CDR3 bases are TGTGCCACCGCTGGGGGCTCCTACAATGAGCAGTTCTTC.